These 2 T cell receptor beta chains were all obtained from the same sample, sequenced in a study of blood T cell repertoires in COVID-19. Assay used: immunoSEQ multiplex PCR; TCRdb lists only in-frame clones, some missing. The sample has under 500,000 clones; approximately 90% are singletons. The sample comprised peripheral blood. All receptors come from a woman aged 25 to 39 with acute or convalescent COVID-19.

This chain joins TRBV9 and TRBJ2-7, with D tentatively TRBD2 (6 bases). CDR1 and CDR2 (germline): SGDLS, YYNGEE. The V end was cut by 2 bases, the J end by 0 bases, with 9 bases between. This CDR3 is 14 amino acids long. CDR3 amino acids: CASSVGDFSYEQYF. The CDR3 region has the DNA TGTGCCAGCAGCGTGGGGGACTTCTCCTACGAGCAGTACTTC.

The chain couples TRBV9 to TRBJ1-2; 7 bases align to TRBD1. This CDR3 comprises 15 residues. Germline V CDR1 and CDR2: SGDLS, YYNGEE. Trimming took 2 bases from V and 5 from J; bases not matched to a gene: 9. The CDR3 is CASSVAGTAGYGYTF. CDR3 nucleotides: TGTGCCAGCAGCGTGGCCGGGACAGCCGGTTATGGCTACACCTTC. Full variable domain (outside the CDR3, taken from reference TRBV9 and TRBJ1-2): DSGVTQTPKHLITATGQRVTLRCSPRSGDLSVYWYQQSLDQGLQFLIQYYNGEERAKGNILERFSAQQFPDLHSELNLSSLELGDSALYFCASSVAGTAGYGYTFGSGTRLTVV.